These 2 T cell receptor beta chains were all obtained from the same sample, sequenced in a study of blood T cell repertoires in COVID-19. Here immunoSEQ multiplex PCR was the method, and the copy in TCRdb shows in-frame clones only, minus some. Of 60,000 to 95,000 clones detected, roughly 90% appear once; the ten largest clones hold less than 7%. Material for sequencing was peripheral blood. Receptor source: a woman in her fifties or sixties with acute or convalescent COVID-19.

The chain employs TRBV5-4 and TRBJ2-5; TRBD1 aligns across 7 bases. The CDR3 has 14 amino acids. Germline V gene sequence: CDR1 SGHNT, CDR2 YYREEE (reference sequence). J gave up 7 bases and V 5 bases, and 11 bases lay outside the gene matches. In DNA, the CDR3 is TGTGCCAGCAGTTCCGGACAGGCCCGGGGGACCCAGTACTTC. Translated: CASSSGQARGTQYF.

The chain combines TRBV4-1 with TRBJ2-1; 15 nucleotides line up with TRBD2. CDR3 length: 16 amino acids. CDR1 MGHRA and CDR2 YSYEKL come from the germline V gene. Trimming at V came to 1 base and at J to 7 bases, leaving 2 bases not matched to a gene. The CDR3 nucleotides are TGCGCCAGCAGCCAAGGGACTAGCGGGGGGGGTAATGAGCAGTTCTTC. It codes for CASSQGTSGGGNEQFF.